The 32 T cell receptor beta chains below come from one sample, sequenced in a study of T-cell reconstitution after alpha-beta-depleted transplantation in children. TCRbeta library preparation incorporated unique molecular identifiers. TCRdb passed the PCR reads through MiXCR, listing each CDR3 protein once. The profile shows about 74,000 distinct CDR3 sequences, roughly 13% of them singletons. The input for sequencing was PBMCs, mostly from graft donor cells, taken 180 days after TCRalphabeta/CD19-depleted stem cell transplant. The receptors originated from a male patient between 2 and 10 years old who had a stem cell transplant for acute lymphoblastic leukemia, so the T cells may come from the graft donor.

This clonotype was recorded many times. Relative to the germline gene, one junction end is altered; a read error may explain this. CDR3 loop: CASSLSETQYF. The DNA for the CDR3 is TGTGCCAGCAGCTTGAGCGAGACCCAGTACTTC. The chain links TRBV5-1 to TRBJ2-5, with no clear D. This CDR3 has 11 residues. In germline, CDR1 is SGHRS, CDR2 YFSETQ.

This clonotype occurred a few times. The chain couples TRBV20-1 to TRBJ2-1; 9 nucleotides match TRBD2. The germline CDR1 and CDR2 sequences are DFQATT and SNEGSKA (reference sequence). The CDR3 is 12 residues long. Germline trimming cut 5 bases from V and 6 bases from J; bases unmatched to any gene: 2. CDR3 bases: TGCAGTGCTCCGCGGGGGGGCAATGAGCAGTTCTTC. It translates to CSAPRGGNEQFF.

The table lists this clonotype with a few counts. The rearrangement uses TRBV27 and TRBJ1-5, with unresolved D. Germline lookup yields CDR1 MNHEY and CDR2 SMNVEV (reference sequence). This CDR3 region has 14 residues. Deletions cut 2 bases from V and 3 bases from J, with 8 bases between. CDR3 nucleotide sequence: TGTGCCAGCAGTTTACGGCCCTTCAATCAGCCCCAGCATTTT. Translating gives CASSLRPFNQPQHF.

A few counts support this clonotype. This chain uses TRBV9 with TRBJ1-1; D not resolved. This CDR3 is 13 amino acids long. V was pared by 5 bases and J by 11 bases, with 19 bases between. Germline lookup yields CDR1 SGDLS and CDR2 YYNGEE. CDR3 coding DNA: TGTGCCAGCAGTCCTCGCCCCACAGAACGCGCTTTCTTT. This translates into CASSPRPTERAFF.

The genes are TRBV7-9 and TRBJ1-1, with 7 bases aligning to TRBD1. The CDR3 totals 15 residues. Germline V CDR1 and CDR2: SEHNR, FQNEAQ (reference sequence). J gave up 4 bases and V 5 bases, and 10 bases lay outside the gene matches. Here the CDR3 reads CASSPRQGRSTEAFF. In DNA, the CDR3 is TGTGCCAGCAGCCCGAGACAGGGAAGGAGCACTGAAGCTTTCTTT.

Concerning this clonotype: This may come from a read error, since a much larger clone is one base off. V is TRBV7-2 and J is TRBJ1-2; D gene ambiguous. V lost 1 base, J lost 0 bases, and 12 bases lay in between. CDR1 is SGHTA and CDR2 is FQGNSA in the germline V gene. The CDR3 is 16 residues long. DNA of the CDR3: TGTGCCAGCAGCTTAGTGGCGCAGGACTCTAACTATGGCTACACCTTC. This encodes CASSLVAQDSNYGYTF. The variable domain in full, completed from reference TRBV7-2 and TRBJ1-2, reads GAGVSQSPSNKVTEKGKDVELRCDPISGHTALYWYRQSLGQGLEFLIYFQGNSAPDKSGLPSDRFSAERTGGSVSTLTIQRTQQEDSAVYLCASSLVAQDSNYGYTFGSGTRLTVV.

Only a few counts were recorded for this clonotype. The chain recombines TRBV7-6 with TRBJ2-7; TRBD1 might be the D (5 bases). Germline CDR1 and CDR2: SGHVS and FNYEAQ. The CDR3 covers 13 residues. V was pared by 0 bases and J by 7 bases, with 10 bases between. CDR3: CASSLAPRTEQYF. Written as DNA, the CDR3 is TGTGCCAGCAGCTTAGCGCCCAGGACAGAGCAGTACTTC.

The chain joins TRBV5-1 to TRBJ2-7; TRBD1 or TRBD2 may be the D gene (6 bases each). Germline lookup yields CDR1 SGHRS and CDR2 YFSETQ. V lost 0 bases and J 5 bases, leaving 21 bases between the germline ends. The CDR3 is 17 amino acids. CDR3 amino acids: CASSLVGWEAGVHEQYF. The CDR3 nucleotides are TGCGCCAGCAGCTTGGTTGGTTGGGAGGCAGGGGTCCACGAGCAGTACTTC.

CDR3 nucleotide sequence: TGTGCCAGCAGTGGGACAGGGTTCATGAACACTGAAGCTTTCTTT. It specifies CASSGTGFMNTEAFF. The chain links TRBV28 to TRBJ1-1, with 9 bases aligning to TRBD1. CDR1 is MDHEN and CDR2 is SYDVKM in the germline V gene. The V gene end was trimmed by 5 bases and the J gene end by 0 bases; junction bases not matched to a gene: 4. The CDR3 is 15 residues long.

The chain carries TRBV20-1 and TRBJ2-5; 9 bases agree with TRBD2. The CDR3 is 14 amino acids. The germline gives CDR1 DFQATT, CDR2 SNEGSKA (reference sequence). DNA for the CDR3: TGCGGGGGGAGAACTAGCGGGCTCAAGGAGACCCAGTACTTC. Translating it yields CGGRTSGLKETQYF.

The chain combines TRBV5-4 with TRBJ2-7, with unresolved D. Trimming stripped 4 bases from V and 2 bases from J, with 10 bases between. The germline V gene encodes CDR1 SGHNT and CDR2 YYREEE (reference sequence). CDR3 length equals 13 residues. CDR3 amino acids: CASSRARTYEQYF. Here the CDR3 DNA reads TGTGCCAGCAGCCGGGCCCGAACCTACGAGCAGTACTTC.

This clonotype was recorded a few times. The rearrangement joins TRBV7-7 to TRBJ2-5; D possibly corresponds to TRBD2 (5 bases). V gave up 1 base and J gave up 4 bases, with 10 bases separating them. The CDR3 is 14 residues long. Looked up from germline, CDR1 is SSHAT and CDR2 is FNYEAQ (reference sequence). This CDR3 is CASSLGGARETQYF. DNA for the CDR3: TGTGCCAGCAGCTTAGGGGGAGCCAGAGAGACCCAGTACTTC.

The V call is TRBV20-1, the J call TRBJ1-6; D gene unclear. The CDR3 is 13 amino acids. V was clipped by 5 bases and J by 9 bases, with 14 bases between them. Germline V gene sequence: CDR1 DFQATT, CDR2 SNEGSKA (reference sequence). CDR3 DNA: TGCAGTGCTGGGCGTGGACCGGGTTCACCCCTCCACTTT. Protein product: CSAGRGPGSPLHF.

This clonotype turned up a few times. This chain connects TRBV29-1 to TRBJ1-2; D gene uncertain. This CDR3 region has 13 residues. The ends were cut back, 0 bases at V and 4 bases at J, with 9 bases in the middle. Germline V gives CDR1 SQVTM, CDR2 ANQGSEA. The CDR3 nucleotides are TGCAGCGTTGAAGATCGTTGGTTCTATGGCTACACCTTC. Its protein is CSVEDRWFYGYTF.

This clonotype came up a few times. This CDR3 is CASSQDLLSSAVNTGELFF. As DNA, the CDR3 is TGCGCCAGCAGCCAAGACCTTCTTTCTAGTGCTGTCAACACCGGGGAGCTGTTTTTT. The rearrangement uses TRBV4-3 and TRBJ2-2; D call uncertain. This CDR3 has 19 amino acids. The V end lost 0 bases, the J end lost 2 bases, and 19 bases lay between the germline ends. Germline CDR1 LGHNA, CDR2 YSLEER.

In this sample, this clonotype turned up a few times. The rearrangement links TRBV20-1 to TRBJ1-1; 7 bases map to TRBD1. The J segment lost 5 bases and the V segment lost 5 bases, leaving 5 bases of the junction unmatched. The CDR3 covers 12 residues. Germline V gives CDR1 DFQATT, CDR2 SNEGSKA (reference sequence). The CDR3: CSAGRGETEAFF. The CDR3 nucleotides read TGCAGTGCTGGCAGGGGGGAGACTGAAGCTTTCTTT.

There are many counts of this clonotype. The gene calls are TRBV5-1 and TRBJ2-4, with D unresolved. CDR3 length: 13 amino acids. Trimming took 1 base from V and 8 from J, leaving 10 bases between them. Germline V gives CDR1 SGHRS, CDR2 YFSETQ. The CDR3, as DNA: TGCGCCAGCAGCTTGAGCAAGGACGACATTCAGTACTTC. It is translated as CASSLSKDDIQYF. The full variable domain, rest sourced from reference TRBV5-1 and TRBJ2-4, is KAGVTQTPRYLIKTRGQQVTLSCSPISGHRSVSWYQQTPGQGLQFLFEYFSETQRNKGNFPGRFSGRQFSNSRSEMNVSTLELGDSALYLCASSLSKDDIQYFGAGTRLSVL.

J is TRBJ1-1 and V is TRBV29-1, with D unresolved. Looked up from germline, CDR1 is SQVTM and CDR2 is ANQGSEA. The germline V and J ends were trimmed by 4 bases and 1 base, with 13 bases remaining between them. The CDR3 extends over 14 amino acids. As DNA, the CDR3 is TGCAGCGTTGTCGAAATGGAGGGGAACACTGAAGCTTTCTTT. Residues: CSVVEMEGNTEAFF.

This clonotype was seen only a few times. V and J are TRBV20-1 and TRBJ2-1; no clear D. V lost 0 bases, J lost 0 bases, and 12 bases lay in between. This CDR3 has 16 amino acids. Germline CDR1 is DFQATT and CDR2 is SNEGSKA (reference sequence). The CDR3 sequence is CSARDLWGSSYNEQFF. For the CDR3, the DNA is TGCAGTGCTAGAGATCTTTGGGGAAGCTCCTACAATGAGCAGTTCTTC.

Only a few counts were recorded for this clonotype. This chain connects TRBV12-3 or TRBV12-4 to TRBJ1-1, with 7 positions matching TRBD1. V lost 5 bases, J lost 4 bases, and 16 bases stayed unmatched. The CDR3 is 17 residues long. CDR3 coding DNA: TGTGCCAGCAGTCCCTTGACAGGGAGTCTTGGCGGCACTGAAGCTTTCTTT. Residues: CASSPLTGSLGGTEAFF.

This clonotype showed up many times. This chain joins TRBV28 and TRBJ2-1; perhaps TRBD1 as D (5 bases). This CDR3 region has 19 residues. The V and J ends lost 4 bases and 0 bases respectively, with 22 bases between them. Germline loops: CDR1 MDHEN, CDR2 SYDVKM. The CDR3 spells CASSSRNLRQPLSYNEQFF. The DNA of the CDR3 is TGTGCCAGCAGTTCCCGAAACTTACGACAGCCCCTCTCCTACAATGAGCAGTTCTTC.

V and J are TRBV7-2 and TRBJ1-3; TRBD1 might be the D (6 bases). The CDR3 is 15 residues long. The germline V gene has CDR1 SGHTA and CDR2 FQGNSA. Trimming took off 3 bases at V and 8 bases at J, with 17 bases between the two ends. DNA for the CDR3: TGTGCCAGCAGCTTCCTGACAGGAATAACGGACACCATATATTTT. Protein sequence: CASSFLTGITDTIYF.

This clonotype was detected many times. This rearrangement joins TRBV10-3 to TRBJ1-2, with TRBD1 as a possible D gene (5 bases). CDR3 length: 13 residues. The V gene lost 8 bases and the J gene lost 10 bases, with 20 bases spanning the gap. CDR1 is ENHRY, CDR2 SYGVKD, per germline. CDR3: CAIGSTGKGVYTF. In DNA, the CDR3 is TGTGCCATCGGCTCGACGGGGAAAGGGGTCTACACCTTC.

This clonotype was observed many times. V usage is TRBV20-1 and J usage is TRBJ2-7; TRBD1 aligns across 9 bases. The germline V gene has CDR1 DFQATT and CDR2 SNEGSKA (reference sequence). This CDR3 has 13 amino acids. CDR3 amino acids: CSTTGGWSYEQYF. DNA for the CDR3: TGCAGCACAACAGGGGGCTGGAGCTACGAGCAGTACTTC.

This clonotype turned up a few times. The CDR3 here is CSARDDLAGAGDEQFF. Written as DNA, the CDR3 is TGCAGTGCTAGGGATGACTTAGCGGGAGCGGGGGATGAGCAGTTCTTC. The rearrangement joins TRBV20-1 to TRBJ2-1; 9 bases are shared with TRBD2. CDR1 is DFQATT, CDR2 SNEGSKA, per germline (reference sequence). The CDR3 consists of 16 residues. V lost 3 bases, J lost 8 bases, and 14 bases stayed unmatched.

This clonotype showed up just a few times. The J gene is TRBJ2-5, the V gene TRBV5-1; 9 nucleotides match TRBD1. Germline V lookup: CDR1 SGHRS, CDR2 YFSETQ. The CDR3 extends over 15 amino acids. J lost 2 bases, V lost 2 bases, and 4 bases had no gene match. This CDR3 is CASSFPGQGQETQYF. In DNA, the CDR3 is TGCGCCAGCAGCTTTCCGGGACAGGGTCAAGAGACCCAGTACTTC.

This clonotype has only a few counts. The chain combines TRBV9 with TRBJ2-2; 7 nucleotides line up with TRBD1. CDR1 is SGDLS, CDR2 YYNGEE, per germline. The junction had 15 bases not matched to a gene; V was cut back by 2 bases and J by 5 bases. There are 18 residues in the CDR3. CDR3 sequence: CASSVYPGWDSWTGELFF. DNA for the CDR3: TGTGCCAGCAGCGTGTACCCTGGCTGGGACAGTTGGACCGGGGAGCTGTTTTTT.

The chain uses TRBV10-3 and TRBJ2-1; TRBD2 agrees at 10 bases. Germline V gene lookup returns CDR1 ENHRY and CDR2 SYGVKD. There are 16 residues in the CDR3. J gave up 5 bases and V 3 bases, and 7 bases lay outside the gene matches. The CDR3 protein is CAISDRLAGENNEQFF. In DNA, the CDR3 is TGTGCCATCAGTGACCGGCTAGCGGGAGAGAACAATGAGCAGTTCTTC.

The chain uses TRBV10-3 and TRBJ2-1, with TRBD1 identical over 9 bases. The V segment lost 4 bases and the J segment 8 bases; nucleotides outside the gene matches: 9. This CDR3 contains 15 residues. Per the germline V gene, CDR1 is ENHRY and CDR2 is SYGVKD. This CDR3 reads CAISVGDRDFDEQFF. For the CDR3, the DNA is TGTGCCATCAGTGTGGGGGACAGGGATTTCGATGAGCAGTTCTTC.

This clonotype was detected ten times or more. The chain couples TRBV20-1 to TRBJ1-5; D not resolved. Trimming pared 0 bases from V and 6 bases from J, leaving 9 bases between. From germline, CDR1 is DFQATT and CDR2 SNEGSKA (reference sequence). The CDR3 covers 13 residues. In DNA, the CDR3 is TGCAGTGCTAGAGAGGGTAATAGTCAGCCCCAGCATTTT. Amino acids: CSAREGNSQPQHF.

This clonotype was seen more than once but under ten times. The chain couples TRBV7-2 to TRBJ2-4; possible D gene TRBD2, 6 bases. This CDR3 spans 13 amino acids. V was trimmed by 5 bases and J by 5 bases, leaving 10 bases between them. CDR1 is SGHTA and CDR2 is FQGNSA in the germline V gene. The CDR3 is CASSLGSQNIQYF. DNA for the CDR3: TGTGCCAGCAGCCTCGGGAGCCAAAACATTCAGTACTTC. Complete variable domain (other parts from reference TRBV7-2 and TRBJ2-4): GAGVSQSPSNKVTEKGKDVELRCDPISGHTALYWYRQSLGQGLEFLIYFQGNSAPDKSGLPSDRFSAERTGGSVSTLTIQRTQQEDSAVYLCASSLGSQNIQYFGAGTRLSVL.

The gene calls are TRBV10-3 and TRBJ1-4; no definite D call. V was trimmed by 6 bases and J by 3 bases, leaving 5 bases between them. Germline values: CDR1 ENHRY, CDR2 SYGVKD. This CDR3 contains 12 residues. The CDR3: CAIRDANEKLFF. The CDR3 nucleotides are TGTGCCATCAGGGACGCTAATGAAAAACTGTTTTTT.